Described below is a single T cell receptor (beta chain) sequence and its context. Under the authors' procedure: Reference gene primer amplification gave nucleated cell count estimates. This table comes from immunoSEQ multiplex PCR, and its TCRdb copy is limited to in-frame clones, with some not included. The V and J calls and the clone size are those of that table, but D and trimming were determined from the DNA. The repertoire consists of some 66,000 clones, with about 86% occurring once and the leading ten covering 6.9%. CDR3 length: 13 amino acids. V was cut by 2 bases and J by 0 bases, with 2 bases left in between. This specimen belongs to a study of blood T cell repertoires in COVID-19. Across the whole study: The samples span acute and convalescent COVID-19 from the United States, Italy and Spain. PBMCs, B-cell-depleted T cells, or T cells provided the cDNA or gDNA that made up the material.

This sequence joins TRBV12-3 or TRBV12-4 and TRBJ1-3; D gene uncertain. Sequences were obtained from peripheral blood. The receptor comes from a man in his forties or fifties with active COVID-19. The CDR3 loop reads CASSLYSGNTIYF. In DNA, the CDR3 is TGTGCCAGCAGTTTATACTCTGGAAACACCATATATTTT.